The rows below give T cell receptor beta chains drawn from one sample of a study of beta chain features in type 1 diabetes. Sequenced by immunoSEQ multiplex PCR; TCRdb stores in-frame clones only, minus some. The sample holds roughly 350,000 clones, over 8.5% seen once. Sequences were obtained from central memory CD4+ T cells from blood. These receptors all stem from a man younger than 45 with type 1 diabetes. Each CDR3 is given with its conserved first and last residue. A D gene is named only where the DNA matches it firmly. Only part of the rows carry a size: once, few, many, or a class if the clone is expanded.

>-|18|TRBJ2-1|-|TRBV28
CASSYDKKTPGVVDEQFF
TGTGCCAGCAGTTACGACAAGAAAACCCCCGGGGTTGTGGATGAGCAGTTCTTC
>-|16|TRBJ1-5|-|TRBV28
CASSFRGRSSNQPQHF
TGTGCCAGCAGTTTCAGGGGCAGAAGTAGCAATCAGCCCCAGCATTTT
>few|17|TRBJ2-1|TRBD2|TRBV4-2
CASSQVASGSSYNEQFF
TGTGCCAGCAGCCAAGTGGCTAGCGGGAGCTCCTACAATGAGCAGTTCTTC
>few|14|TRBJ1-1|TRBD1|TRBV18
CASSRTGEGTEAFF
TGTGCCAGCTCACGGACAGGGGAAGGCACTGAAGCTTTCTTT
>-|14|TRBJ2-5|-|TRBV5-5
CASSLSKGGETQYF
TGTGCCAGCAGCTTGAGTAAAGGGGGAGAGACCCAGTACTTC
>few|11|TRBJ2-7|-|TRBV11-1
CASSVNYEQYF
TGTGCCAGCAGCGTAAACTACGAGCAGTACTTC
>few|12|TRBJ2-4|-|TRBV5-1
CASSQGGNIQYF
TGCGCCAGCAGCCAGGGGGGAAACATTCAGTACTTC
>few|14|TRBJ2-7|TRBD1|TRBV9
CASSPDRGQNEQYF
TGTGCCAGCAGTCCGGACAGGGGGCAAAACGAGCAGTACTTC
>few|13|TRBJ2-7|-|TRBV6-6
CASSSYSGYEQYF
TGTGCCAGCAGCAGCTATAGCGGCTACGAGCAGTACTTC
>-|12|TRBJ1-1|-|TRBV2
CASIRTISEAFF
TGTGCCAGCATTCGGACGATATCTGAAGCTTTCTTT
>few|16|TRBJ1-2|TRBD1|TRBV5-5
CASSHQSTGLGYGYTF
TGCGCCAGCAGCCACCAGTCGACAGGGTTGGGCTATGGCTACACCTTC
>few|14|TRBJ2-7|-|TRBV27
CASSLAGQPYEQYF
TGTGCCAGCAGTTTAGCGGGACAGCCCTACGAGCAGTACTTC
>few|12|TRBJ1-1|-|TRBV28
CASSVRDFLAFF
TGTGCCAGCAGTGTACGGGACTTTCTTGCTTTCTTT
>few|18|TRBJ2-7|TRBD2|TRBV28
CASRALAAAGGLSAEQYF
TGTGCCAGCCGCGCGCTGGCGGCTGCGGGAGGGCTCTCCGCCGAGCAGTACTTC
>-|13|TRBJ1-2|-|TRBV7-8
CASSLDWVSGYTF
TGTGCCAGCAGCTTAGACTGGGTGTCGGGCTACACCTTC
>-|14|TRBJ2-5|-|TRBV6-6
CASSGVLGGETQYF
TGCGCCAGCAGTGGGGTCCTCGGGGGAGAGACCCAGTACTTC
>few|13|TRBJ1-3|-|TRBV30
CAWTGSSGNTIYF
TGTGCCTGGACAGGGAGCTCTGGAAACACCATATATTTT
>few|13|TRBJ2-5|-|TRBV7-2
CASSLTFGETQYF
TGTGCCAGCAGCTTAACGTTCGGAGAGACCCAGTACTTC
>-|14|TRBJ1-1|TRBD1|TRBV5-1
CASSLGQVENEAFF
TGCGCCAGCAGCCTGGGACAGGTGGAAAATGAAGCTTTCTTT
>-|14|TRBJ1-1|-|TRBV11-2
CASSLSGVNTEAFF
TGTGCCAGCAGCTTATCTGGGGTCAACACTGAAGCTTTCTTT
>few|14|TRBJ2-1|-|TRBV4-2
CASSQWGRDNEQFF
TGTGCCAGCAGCCAGTGGGGCCGGGACAATGAGCAGTTCTTC
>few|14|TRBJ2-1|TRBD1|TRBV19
CASSIGDRANEQFF
TGTGCCAGTAGTATAGGGGACAGAGCCAATGAGCAGTTCTTC
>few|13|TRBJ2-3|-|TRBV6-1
CASLPGATDTQYF
TGTGCCAGCCTCCCAGGGGCAACAGATACGCAGTATTTT
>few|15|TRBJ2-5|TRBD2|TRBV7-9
CASSELAGAAETQYF
TGTGCCAGCAGCGAACTAGCGGGAGCTGCAGAGACCCAGTACTTC
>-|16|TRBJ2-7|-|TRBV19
CASSDSTSWGFAEQYF
TGTGCCAGTAGTGACTCGACATCATGGGGGTTCGCCGAGCAGTACTTC
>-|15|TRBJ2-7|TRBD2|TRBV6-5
CASSPRDYANYEQYF
TGTGCCAGCAGTCCCCGGGACTACGCCAACTACGAGCAGTACTTC
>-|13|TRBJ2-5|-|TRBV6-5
CASTPPEGETQYF
TGTGCCAGTACCCCCCCCGAGGGGGAGACCCAGTACTTC
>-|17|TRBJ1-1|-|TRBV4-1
CASSRSRADILNTEAFF
TGCGCCAGCAGCCGATCGCGGGCGGATATCTTGAACACTGAAGCTTTCTTT
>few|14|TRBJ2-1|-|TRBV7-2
CASSLWGPYNEQFF
TGTGCCAGCAGCTTATGGGGGCCCTACAATGAGCAGTTCTTC
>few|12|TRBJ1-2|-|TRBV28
CASSSTGSGYTF
TGTGCCAGCAGTTCTACAGGGAGCGGCTACACCTTC
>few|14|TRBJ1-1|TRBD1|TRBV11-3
CASSPGTGNTEAFF
TGTGCCAGCAGCCCTGGGACAGGGAACACTGAAGCTTTCTTT
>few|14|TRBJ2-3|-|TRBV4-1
CASSYVTSTDTQYF
TGCGCCAGCAGCTACGTCACTAGCACAGATACGCAGTATTTT
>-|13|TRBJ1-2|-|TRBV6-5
CASSYRDRSGYTF
TGTGCCAGCAGTTACCGCGACAGGTCGGGCTACACCTTC
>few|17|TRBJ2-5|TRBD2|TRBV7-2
CASSLGLAGVLQETQYF
TGTGCCAGCAGCTTAGGCCTAGCGGGAGTACTCCAAGAGACCCAGTACTTC
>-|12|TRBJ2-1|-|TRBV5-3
CARSARGYEQFF
TGTGCCAGAAGCGCTAGGGGCTATGAGCAGTTCTTC
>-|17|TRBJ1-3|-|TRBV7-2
CASSLETGSASGNTIYF
TGTGCCAGCAGCTTAGAAACCGGTTCCGCTAGCGGAAACACCATATATTTT
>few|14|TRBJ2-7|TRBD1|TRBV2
CASRKGQGTYEQYF
TGTGCCAGCAGGAAGGGACAGGGTACCTACGAGCAGTACTTC
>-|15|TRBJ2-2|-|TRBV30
CAWSLRDRNTGELFF
TGTGCCTGGAGTCTCCGAGACAGGAACACCGGGGAGCTGTTTTTT
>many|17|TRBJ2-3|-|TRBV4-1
CASSQEGVSRLTDTQYF
TGCGCCAGCAGCCAAGAGGGTGTGAGCAGGCTGACTGATACGCAGTATTTT
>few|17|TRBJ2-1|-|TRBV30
CAFLPGTLYSSYNEQFF
TGTGCCTTCTTACCCGGGACTCTCTATTCATCCTACAATGAGCAGTTCTTC
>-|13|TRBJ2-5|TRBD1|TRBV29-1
CSVEDRGQETQYF
TGCAGCGTTGAGGACAGGGGGCAAGAGACCCAGTACTTC
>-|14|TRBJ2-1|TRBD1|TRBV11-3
CASSPRQGYNEQFF
TGTGCCAGCAGCCCCCGACAGGGCTACAATGAGCAGTTCTTC
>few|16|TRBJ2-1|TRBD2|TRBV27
CASSSNSGRAYNEQFF
TGTGCCAGCAGTTCAAATAGCGGGAGGGCCTACAATGAGCAGTTCTTC
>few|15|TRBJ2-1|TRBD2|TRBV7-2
CASSSIAGGYNEQFF
TGTGCCAGCAGCTCAATAGCGGGAGGGTACAATGAGCAGTTCTTC
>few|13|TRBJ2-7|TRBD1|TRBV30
CAGGQGVWYEQYF
TGTGCGGGTGGACAGGGTGTGTGGTACGAGCAGTACTTC
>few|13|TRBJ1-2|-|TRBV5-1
CASKRDSGDGYTF
TGCGCCAGCAAGCGGGACTCCGGTGATGGCTACACCTTC
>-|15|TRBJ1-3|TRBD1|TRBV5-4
CASSLEGARGNTIYF
TGTGCCAGCAGCTTGGAGGGGGCGCGAGGAAACACCATATATTTT
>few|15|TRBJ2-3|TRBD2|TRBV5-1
CASSTSGAGTDTQYF
TGCGCCAGCAGCACTAGCGGAGCGGGGACAGATACGCAGTATTTT
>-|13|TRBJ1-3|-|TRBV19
CATTSYSGNTIYF
TGTGCCACAACATCGTACTCTGGAAACACCATATATTTT
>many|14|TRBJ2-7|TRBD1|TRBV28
CASVNRGRSYEQYF
TGTGCCAGCGTTAACAGGGGAAGGTCCTACGAGCAGTACTTC
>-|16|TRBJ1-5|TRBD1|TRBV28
CASLPDRGRGPQPQHF
TGTGCCAGCCTCCCCGATCGAGGCAGGGGGCCTCAGCCCCAGCATTTT
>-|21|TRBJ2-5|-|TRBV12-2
CASRLEEPGLALARGQETQYF
TGTGCAAGTCGCTTAGAAGAACCAGGACTAGCCCTTGCCAGGGGGCAAGAGACCCAGTACTTC
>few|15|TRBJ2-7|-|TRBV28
CATRREGISSYEQYF
TGTGCCACCCGAAGGGAAGGGATTAGTTCCTACGAGCAGTACTTC
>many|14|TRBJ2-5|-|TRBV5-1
CASSPGLGPETQYF
TGCGCCAGCAGCCCCGGACTGGGACCCGAGACCCAGTACTTC
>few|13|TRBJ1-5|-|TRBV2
CASMDGENQPQHF
TGTGCCAGCATGGACGGCGAAAATCAGCCCCAGCATTTT